Below are 24 T cell receptor beta chains sequenced from a single sample in a study of blood T cell repertoires in COVID-19 (dated by TCRdb to about 2020). The library was generated by the immunoSEQ multiplex PCR assay. TCRdb re-hosts the immuneACCESS table, in-frame sequences only. Its copies lack some clones; in the studies checked, an unresolved V gene accounts for under half of them, and the cause for the rest is not known. This sample is represented by 440,000 or so clones; 89% of them were singletons. Of the sample, approximately 1.5% falls within the top ten clones. The specimen sequenced was peripheral blood. The source of these receptors is a woman aged 40 to 50 with COVID-19, enrolled during active disease.

V and J are TRBV6-1 and TRBJ2-7, with a tentative D call TRBD2 (5 bases). Trimming cost V 3 bases and J 1 base, with 22 bases left between them. CDR1 is MNHNS and CDR2 is SASEGT in the germline V gene. The CDR3 has 18 amino acids. The CDR3 region has the DNA TGTGCCAGCAGTGATGGGCGATCTTCCCTCGGGATGTCCTACGAGCAGTACTTC. Encoded protein: CASSDGRSSLGMSYEQYF.

The CDR3 loop reads CASSLRGGWEETQYF. DNA of the CDR3: TGTGCCAGCAGCCTCCGGGGGGGTTGGGAAGAGACCCAGTACTTC. This sequence joins TRBV7-8 and TRBJ2-5; 8 bases are shared with TRBD2. This CDR3 is 15 amino acids long. The V gene's germline CDR1 is SGHVS and CDR2 FQNEAQ. Trimming at V came to 5 bases and at J to 3 bases, leaving 8 bases not matched to a gene.

V is TRBV2 and J is TRBJ2-3; D is uncertain. Per germline, CDR1 SNHLY and CDR2 FYNNEI. Trimming stripped 2 bases from V and 3 bases from J, with 15 bases between. The CDR3 sequence is 16 residues long. CDR3 sequence: CASSEIALGITDTQYF. The CDR3 DNA reads TGTGCCAGCAGTGAAATAGCCCTAGGAATTACAGATACGCAGTATTTT. Combining the CDR3 with reference TRBV2 and TRBJ2-3 gives the whole variable domain EPEVTQTPSHQVTQMGQEVILRCVPISNHLYFYWYRQILGQKVEFLVSFYNNEISEKSEIFDDQFSVERPDGSNFTLKIRSTKLEDSAMYFCASSEIALGITDTQYFGPGTRLTVL.

The gene calls are TRBV28 and TRBJ1-4, with 7 bases identical to TRBD1. CDR1 and CDR2 from the germline V gene are MDHEN and SYDVKM. J gave up 5 bases and V 6 bases, and 3 bases lay outside the gene matches. The CDR3 extends over 13 amino acids. The CDR3, as DNA: TGTGCCAGCAGGGCAGGGGGGAATGAAAAACTGTTTTTT. It encodes CASRAGGNEKLFF. Using reference TRBV28 and TRBJ1-4 for the parts outside the CDR3, the full variable domain is DVKVTQSSRYLVKRTGEKVFLECVQDMDHENMFWYRQDPGLGLRLIYFSYDVKMKEKGDIPEGYSVSREKKERFSLILESASTNQTSMYLCASRAGGNEKLFFGSGTQLSVL.

V gene TRBV5-8 combines with J gene TRBJ2-1, with 13 bases identical to TRBD2. The V and J ends lost 4 bases and 11 bases, in that order; junction bases with no gene match: 12. CDR3 length: 16 amino acids. Germline-derived CDR1 and CDR2 are SGHTS and YDEGEE. The CDR3 loop is CASSEGTSGILLKQFF. DNA of the CDR3: TGTGCCAGCAGCGAAGGGACTAGCGGGATCCTTTTAAAGCAGTTCTTC.

This clone was seen many times. The chain combines TRBV6-4 with TRBJ2-2; possible D gene TRBD1, 5 bases. In germline, CDR1 is MRHNA, CDR2 SNTAGT. This CDR3 comprises 13 residues. V was pared by 5 bases and J by 3 bases, with 7 bases between. The CDR3 spells CASSSRDTGELFF. DNA of the CDR3: TGTGCCAGCAGTAGCAGGGACACCGGGGAGCTGTTTTTT.

The chain has TRBV11-2 and TRBJ2-7; D is uncertain. The length of the CDR3 is 11 residues. V dropped 5 bases and J dropped 7 bases, with 9 bases sitting between them. Looked up from germline, CDR1 is SGHAT and CDR2 is FQNNGV. The CDR3 bases are TGTGCCAGCAGCGCCACAGTGGAGCAGTACTTC. This encodes CASSATVEQYF. The whole variable domain, filled in from reference TRBV11-2 and TRBJ2-7, reads EAGVAQSPRYKIIEKRQSVAFWCNPISGHATLYWYQQILGQGPKLLIQFQNNGVVDDSQLPKDRFSAERLKGVDSTLKIQPAKLEDSAVYLCASSATVEQYFGPGTRLTVT.

The rearrangement joins TRBV28 to TRBJ1-1, with 7 bases that match TRBD1. Germline loops: CDR1 MDHEN, CDR2 SYDVKM. After removal of 1 base from V and 6 bases from J, the junction contained 2 bases not matched to a gene. The length of the CDR3 is 13 residues. CDR3 protein: CASSLSRGAEAFF. The DNA of the CDR3 is TGTGCCAGCAGTTTATCCAGGGGGGCTGAAGCTTTCTTT.

The rearrangement joins TRBV28 to TRBJ1-2, with 7 bases aligning to TRBD1. The germline gives CDR1 MDHEN, CDR2 SYDVKM. The CDR3 length is 18 residues. V shed 3 bases, J shed 8 bases, and the junction held 21 bases outside the gene matches. The chain's CDR3 is CASSFEVGFPGGRGGYTF. The CDR3 DNA reads as TGTGCCAGCAGTTTTGAAGTGGGTTTCCCAGGGGGGAGAGGCGGCTACACCTTC.

This clone occurred a few times. The rearrangement links TRBV28 to TRBJ1-5; D possibly corresponds to TRBD1 (5 bases). V was pared by 3 bases and J by 5 bases, with 11 bases between. Looked up from germline, CDR1 is MDHEN and CDR2 is SYDVKM. This CDR3 comprises 14 residues. CDR3 sequence (DNA): TGTGCCAGCAGTTTGGCTAGGGGATATCAGCCCCAGCATTTT. This translates into CASSLARGYQPQHF.

The chain carries TRBV5-4 and TRBJ1-1; D gene uncertain. CDR1 is SGHNT and CDR2 is YYREEE in the germline V gene (reference sequence). The V end was cut by 0 bases, the J end by 6 bases, with 9 bases between. The CDR3 extends over 13 amino acids. The CDR3 DNA reads as TGTGCCAGCAGCTTGGACGGGGAGTCTGAAGCTTTCTTT. Residues: CASSLDGESEAFF.

The V and J genes are TRBV7-9 and TRBJ1-2; D is undetermined. The germline V gene encodes CDR1 SEHNR and CDR2 FQNEAQ (reference sequence). V was clipped by 5 bases and J by 4 bases, with 14 bases between them. This CDR3 spans 14 amino acids. The CDR3 DNA sequence: TGTGCCAGCAGCCCAACCGACACCCGCTATGGCTACACCTTC. Translation: CASSPTDTRYGYTF.

This clone came up once. This chain connects TRBV5-1 to TRBJ1-1; 8 bases map to TRBD1. V was clipped by 0 bases and J by 3 bases; unmatched bases: 1. Germline V gene data show CDR1 as SGHRS and CDR2 as YFSETQ. This CDR3 comprises 14 residues. This CDR3 is CASSLDRGYTEAFF. CDR3 DNA: TGCGCCAGCAGCTTGGACAGGGGGTACACTGAAGCTTTCTTT.

The J gene is TRBJ1-2, the V gene TRBV3-1 (or the pseudogene TRBV3-2); TRBD1 is a possible D gene (5 bases). V was trimmed by 4 bases and J by 1 base, leaving 10 bases between them. The germline gives CDR1 LGHDT, CDR2 YNNKEL (reference sequence). CDR3 length: 14 residues. The CDR3, as DNA: TGTGCCAGCAGCCCCCCCAGGGATAACTATGGCTACACCTTC. Translated, it gives CASSPPRDNYGYTF.

This chain links TRBV7-8 with TRBJ1-5, with 7 bases aligning to TRBD1. V lost 1 base to trimming and J lost 8 bases; unmatched junction nucleotides: 11. The CDR3 covers 16 residues. CDR1 and CDR2 from the germline V gene are SGHVS and FQNEAQ. In DNA form, the CDR3 reads TGTGCCAGCAGCTTAGTGGCAGGGGGTCCTTCCGAGCCCCAGCATTTT. This codes for CASSLVAGGPSEPQHF.

The chain links TRBV19 to TRBJ2-7, with D possibly TRBD1 on 5 matching bases. CDR1 is LNHDA, CDR2 SQIVND, per germline (reference sequence). V dropped 7 bases and J dropped 2 bases, with 15 bases sitting between them. This CDR3 is 14 amino acids long. The DNA of the CDR3 is TGTGCCAGTACTCCAGACAGATACACCTACGAGCAGTACTTC. Its translation is CASTPDRYTYEQYF. The entire variable domain, with the rest obtained from reference TRBV19 and TRBJ2-7, is as follows: DGGITQSPKYLFRKEGQNVTLSCEQNLNHDAMYWYRQDPGQGLRLIYYSQIVNDFQKGDIAEGYSVSREKKESFPLTVTSAQKNPTAFYLCASTPDRYTYEQYFGPGTRLTVT.

This clone was picked up one time. The chain is built from TRBV11-2 and TRBJ1-3, with D possibly matching TRBD1 (6 bases). The V gene's germline CDR1 is SGHAT and CDR2 FQNNGV. The CDR3 extends over 16 amino acids. V was clipped by 0 bases and J by 1 base, with 10 bases between them. CDR3 loop: CASSLEGASSGNTIYF. The CDR3 DNA follows: TGTGCCAGCAGCTTAGAGGGGGCCTCTTCTGGAAACACCATATATTTT.

V is TRBV5-4 and J is TRBJ2-1, with TRBD2 matching over 13 bases. Germline CDR1 is SGHNT and CDR2 is YYREEE (reference sequence). J was trimmed by 6 bases and V by 4 bases; bases with no gene match: 4. This CDR3 spans 15 amino acids. CDR3 protein: CASSAGLAGANEQFF. CDR3 nucleotides: TGTGCCAGCAGCGCAGGACTAGCGGGAGCCAATGAGCAGTTCTTC.

The chain recombines TRBV4-3 with TRBJ2-1; TRBD2 agrees at 12 bases. Trimming took 5 bases from V and 7 from J; bases not matched to a gene: 12. This CDR3 is 17 amino acids long. CDR1 is LGHNA and CDR2 is YSLEER in the germline V gene. The CDR3 DNA reads TGCGCCAGCAGCTTGTACCCCCTAGCGGGAGGGTTAAATGAGCAGTTCTTC. Amino acids: CASSLYPLAGGLNEQFF.

The chain couples TRBV9 to TRBJ2-5, with D maybe TRBD2 (5 bases). Germline assignment: CDR1 SGDLS and CDR2 YYNGEE. V gave up 2 bases and J gave up 2 bases, with 7 bases separating them. This CDR3 is built from 13 residues. In DNA, the CDR3 is TGTGCCAGCAGCGTCGGACTTCAAGAGACCCAGTACTTC. Its translation is CASSVGLQETQYF.

V and J are TRBV28 and TRBJ1-6; the D is unclear. V was clipped by 4 bases and J by 10 bases, with 17 bases between them. CDR1 MDHEN and CDR2 SYDVKM come from the germline V gene. The CDR3 extends over 15 amino acids. The DNA of the CDR3 is TGTGCCAGCAGTTCCTTCTGGGGAGTGCGATCACCCCTCCACTTT. Its translation: CASSSFWGVRSPLHF.

In the case of this clone: Other DNA sequences in the same sample also yield this CDR3. The chain combines TRBV5-4 with TRBJ1-1; no clear D. Trimming pared 1 base from V and 2 bases from J, leaving 6 bases between. The CDR3 has 13 amino acids. The germline gives CDR1 SGHNT, CDR2 YYREEE (reference sequence). The CDR3, as DNA: TGTGCCAGCAGCTTGACGGGAAACACTGAAGCTTTCTTT. This codes for CASSLTGNTEAFF.

The chain recombines TRBV6-5 with TRBJ1-1, with D tentatively TRBD1 (5 bases). The CDR3 is 15 amino acids. Looked up from germline, CDR1 is MNHEY and CDR2 is SVGAGI. V lost 8 bases, J lost 6 bases, and 22 bases lay in between. CDR3 sequence reads: CASFPREGIFAEAFF. The CDR3, as DNA: TGTGCCAGCTTTCCCAGGGAGGGAATCTTTGCTGAAGCTTTCTTT.

J is TRBJ1-6 and V is TRBV9; the match to TRBD1 covers 11 bases. This CDR3 region has 16 residues. With 3 bases clipped from V and 7 bases from J, the junction kept 6 bases outside the gene matches. Germline values: CDR1 SGDLS, CDR2 YYNGEE. CDR3 sequence: CASSAYGTGGNSPLHF. The DNA for the CDR3 is TGTGCCAGCAGCGCTTATGGGACAGGGGGGAATTCACCCCTCCACTTT.